The 8 T cell receptor beta chains reported below all come from one sample, sequenced in a study of cytomegalovirus exposure and HLA in healthy donors. The PCR contained 60 Vbeta and 13 Jbeta primers. The assay was immunoSEQ multiplex PCR, and TCRdb's table has in-frame clones only and misses some. The repertoire holds about 110,000 clones, with around 77% as singletons. Sequenced material: PBMCs. The source is a woman aged 25-40 years in good health and CMV-seropositive.

For this clone: The junction differs from germline at one of its ends, possibly a read error. V is TRBV14 and J is TRBJ2-1; 9 bases match TRBD1. This CDR3 contains 16 residues. From germline, CDR1 is SGHDN and CDR2 FVKESK. CDR3: CASRQGGTGLYNEQFF. CDR3 nucleotides: TGTGCCAGCAGGCAAGGGGGGACAGGGCTTTACAATGAGCAGTTCTTC.

The rearrangement links TRBV27 to TRBJ2-3; D possibly corresponds to TRBD2 (5 bases). The germline V gene encodes CDR1 MNHEY and CDR2 SMNVEV (reference sequence). The CDR3 has 14 residues. V lost 3 bases to trimming and J lost 6 bases, with 13 bases between them. CDR3 amino acids: CASSFSRGPDTQYF. In DNA form, the CDR3 reads TGTGCCAGCAGTTTTTCCCGAGGGCCCGATACGCAGTATTTT.

The chain recombines TRBV4-1 with TRBJ1-4; D unresolved. Germline V CDR1 and CDR2: MGHRA, YSYEKL. Trimming stripped 3 bases from V and 2 bases from J, with 7 bases between. The CDR3 spans 14 residues. The CDR3 spells CASSQRDTNEKLFF. CDR3 bases: TGCGCCAGCAGCCAGAGGGATACTAATGAAAAACTGTTTTTT.

The chain joins TRBV10-1 to TRBJ1-5; a weak D match, TRBD1 (5 bases). Germline V lookup: CDR1 WNHNN, CDR2 SYGVQD (reference sequence). This CDR3 has 16 amino acids. Here the CDR3 reads CAAPPGQGGGNQPQHF. The CDR3 DNA reads TGCGCAGCTCCCCCGGGTCAGGGAGGGGGCAATCAGCCCCAGCATTTT.

This rearrangement joins TRBV6-1 to TRBJ2-1; 10 bases map to TRBD2. Germline CDR1 MNHNS, CDR2 SASEGT. This CDR3 is 16 amino acids long. Trimming at V came to 2 bases and at J to 8 bases, leaving 9 bases not matched to a gene. Here the CDR3 reads CASSELAGASGDEQFF. CDR3 DNA sequence: TGTGCCAGCAGTGAACTAGCGGGAGCGTCGGGGGATGAGCAGTTCTTC.

This clone was counted a single time. The V gene is TRBV27, the J gene TRBJ2-7; 10 nucleotides align to TRBD2. In germline, CDR1 is MNHEY, CDR2 SMNVEV (reference sequence). V gave up 3 bases and J gave up 3 bases; unmatched junction bases: 2. The CDR3 contains 14 residues. The DNA for the CDR3 is TGTGCCAGCAGTTTTAGCGGGAGGAGCTACGAGCAGTACTTC. It specifies CASSFSGRSYEQYF.

V is TRBV6-5 and J is TRBJ2-7; 9 bases agree with TRBD1. Trimming removed 6 bases from V and 3 bases from J; junction bases left unmatched: 9. The germline CDR1 and CDR2 sequences are MNHEY and SVGAGI. The CDR3 has 15 amino acids. The CDR3 protein is CASRADRGIFYEQYF. The CDR3 nucleotides are TGTGCCAGCAGAGCGGACAGGGGAATATTCTACGAGCAGTACTTC.

The rearrangement joins TRBV6-6 to TRBJ2-7, with D maybe TRBD1 (5 bases). In germline, CDR1 is MNHNY, CDR2 SVGAGI (reference sequence). Trimming cost V 4 bases and J 2 bases, with 12 bases left between them. This CDR3 region has 14 residues. The DNA for the CDR3 is TGTGCCAGCAGTTGGACGGACACCACCTACGAGCAGTACTTC. It specifies CASSWTDTTYEQYF.